One sample yielded the 22 T cell receptor beta chains listed below, sequenced in a study of pediatric ulcerative colitis. Profiling relied on immunoSEQ multiplex PCR, and the TCRdb table lists in-frame clones only, not all of them. The data hold approximately 5,600 clones, with 80% to 90% observed a single time. The sequenced sample consisted of blood. These receptors originate from a boy between 10 and 17 years old with mild ulcerative colitis.

The gene calls are TRBV28 and TRBJ2-1, with D tentatively TRBD2 (5 bases). Trimming stripped 6 bases from V and 8 bases from J, with 14 bases between. Germline V gene lookup returns CDR1 MDHEN and CDR2 SYDVKM. This CDR3 spans 13 amino acids. The CDR3 DNA is TGTGCCAGCAGCCATACTAGTTATGATGAGCAGTTCTTC. The encoded protein is CASSHTSYDEQFF.

This sequence joins TRBV4-1 and TRBJ1-6; TRBD1 is a possible D gene (6 bases). The V end was cut by 7 bases, the J end by 10 bases, with 23 bases between. Germline CDR1 reads MGHRA; CDR2 reads YSYEKL. The length of the CDR3 is 16 residues. The chain's CDR3 is CASTTNGGTAGSPLHF. The CDR3 coding sequence is TGCGCCAGCACCACAAACGGGGGCACCGCGGGGTCACCCCTCCACTTT.

This clone came up a few times. V is TRBV7-8 and J is TRBJ1-2, with TRBD1 identical over 8 bases. Germline CDR1 SGHVS, CDR2 FQNEAQ. This CDR3 comprises 13 residues. The junction had 4 bases not matched to a gene; V was cut back by 4 bases and J by 6 bases. In nucleotides, the CDR3 is TGTGCCAGCAGCTCTCGGACAGGGAATGGCTACACCTTC. It yields the protein CASSSRTGNGYTF.

This chain connects TRBV7-9 to TRBJ2-5; D unresolved. The CDR3 contains 16 residues. Germline CDR1 reads SEHNR; CDR2 reads FQNEAQ (reference sequence). Trimming stripped 2 bases from V and 5 bases from J, with 18 bases between. The CDR3 sequence: CASSLLPGVPRETQYF. In DNA, the CDR3 is TGTGCCAGCAGCTTATTACCAGGAGTCCCTCGGGAGACCCAGTACTTC.

V and J are TRBV7-9 and TRBJ1-3; D call uncertain. Germline loops: CDR1 SEHNR, CDR2 FQNEAQ (reference sequence). The CDR3 loop spans 13 amino acids. The V gene lost 5 bases and the J gene lost 6 bases, with 11 bases spanning the gap. The CDR3 region has the DNA TGTGCCAGCAGCCCCAGTGGACCAAACACCATATATTTT. Protein: CASSPSGPNTIYF.

The rearrangement links TRBV6-5 to TRBJ2-1, with 8 bases matching TRBD2. The CDR3 covers 15 residues. The V gene end was trimmed by 8 bases and the J gene end by 0 bases; junction bases not matched to a gene: 6. The germline V gene has CDR1 MNHEY and CDR2 SVGAGI. CDR3 protein: CASVSGGPSYNEQFF. CDR3 sequence (DNA): TGTGCCAGCGTGAGCGGGGGCCCCTCCTACAATGAGCAGTTCTTC.

The gene calls are TRBV9 and TRBJ1-1; a weak D match, TRBD1 (5 bases). V shed 0 bases and J shed 5 bases, with 14 bases lying between them. CDR3 length equals 15 residues. Germline CDR1 and CDR2: SGDLS and YYNGEE. The CDR3 loop is CASSVDGHLGTEAFF. DNA of the CDR3: TGTGCCAGCAGCGTAGATGGACACCTAGGGACTGAAGCTTTCTTT.

This clone was recorded once. This chain uses TRBV19 with TRBJ2-1, with TRBD2 matching over 7 bases. The V segment lost 5 bases and the J segment 8 bases; nucleotides outside the gene matches: 9. The CDR3 has 14 amino acids. The germline V gene has CDR1 LNHDA and CDR2 SQIVND (reference sequence). The DNA for the CDR3 is TGTGCCAGTAGTGACCGGGGGGTATACGATGAGCAGTTCTTC. This codes for CASSDRGVYDEQFF. The variable domain in full, with the rest retrieved from reference TRBV19 and TRBJ2-1, is DGGITQSPKYLFRKEGQNVTLSCEQNLNHDAMYWYRQDPGQGLRLIYYSQIVNDFQKGDIAEGYSVSREKKESFPLTVTSAQKNPTAFYLCASSDRGVYDEQFFGPGTRLTVL.

The count of this clone is one. The gene calls are TRBV5-8 and TRBJ2-2; 12 bases match TRBD2. The CDR3 has 18 residues. The V and J ends lost 0 bases and 2 bases, in that order; junction bases with no gene match: 5. Per the germline V gene, CDR1 is SGHTS and CDR2 is YDEGEE. CDR3 sequence: CASSLARTSGINTGELFF. The CDR3 DNA is TGTGCCAGCAGCTTGGCCAGGACTAGCGGGATAAACACCGGGGAGCTGTTTTTT.

The rearrangement links TRBV5-1 to TRBJ2-2, with D maybe TRBD2 (5 bases). CDR1 and CDR2 (germline): SGHRS, YFSETQ. The V end was cut by 1 base, the J end by 3 bases, with 10 bases between. The CDR3 spans 15 residues. The chain's CDR3 is CASSLTGWDTGELFF. CDR3 DNA sequence: TGCGCCAGCAGCTTGACGGGGTGGGACACCGGGGAGCTGTTTTTT.

The chain is built from TRBV28 and TRBJ2-7; D unclear. Germline CDR1 and CDR2: MDHEN and SYDVKM. The CDR3 spans 14 residues. Trimming cost V 5 bases and J 2 bases, with 13 bases left between them. CDR3 bases: TGTGCCAGCAGTAACCCAGTGGTGCCCTACGAGCAGTACTTC. This translates into CASSNPVVPYEQYF.

The chain uses TRBV7-2 and TRBJ2-7; TRBD1 matches 9 bases. Germline assignment: CDR1 SGHTA and CDR2 FQGNSA. CDR3 length equals 16 residues. Trimming cost V 5 bases and J 5 bases; bases outside gene matches: 13. CDR3 DNA: TGTGCCAGCAGCCCTCCGACAGGGGGAGTAATGGACGAGCAGTACTTC. Amino acids: CASSPPTGGVMDEQYF. Using reference TRBV7-2 and TRBJ2-7 for the parts outside the CDR3, the full variable domain is GAGVSQSPSNKVTEKGKDVELRCDPISGHTALYWYRQSLGQGLEFLIYFQGNSAPDKSGLPSDRFSAERTGGSVSTLTIQRTQQEDSAVYLCASSPPTGGVMDEQYFGPGTRLTVT.

This clone is a singleton in its sample. J is TRBJ2-6 and V is TRBV7-8; D unresolved. Trimming pared 4 bases from V and 2 bases from J, leaving 12 bases between. CDR3 length equals 16 residues. Germline values: CDR1 SGHVS, CDR2 FQNEAQ. The CDR3 coding sequence is TGTGCCAGCAGCTCGAGCAGGAATGCTGGGGCCAACGTCCTGACTTTC. It translates to CASSSSRNAGANVLTF.

The chain couples TRBV5-1 to TRBJ2-1; D may match TRBD1 or TRBD2 (6 bases each). This CDR3 comprises 16 residues. Germline CDR1 and CDR2: SGHRS and YFSETQ. Trimming cost V 4 bases and J 6 bases, with 20 bases left between them. CDR3 sequence reads: CASSRGDFQGGNEQFF. CDR3 coding DNA: TGCGCCAGCAGCCGAGGGGACTTCCAAGGGGGCAATGAGCAGTTCTTC. Together with reference TRBV5-1 and TRBJ2-1, the CDR3 gives the full variable domain: KAGVTQTPRYLIKTRGQQVTLSCSPISGHRSVSWYQQTPGQGLQFLFEYFSETQRNKGNFPGRFSGRQFSNSRSEMNVSTLELGDSALYLCASSRGDFQGGNEQFFGPGTRLTVL.

The chain is built from TRBV19 and TRBJ2-1, with D unresolved. CDR3 length equals 12 residues. The germline V and J ends were trimmed by 6 bases and 4 bases, with 7 bases remaining between them. Germline CDR1 is LNHDA and CDR2 is SQIVND (reference sequence). DNA of the CDR3: TGTGCCAGTAGAAGCCGTTACAATGAGCAGTTCTTC. This sequence encodes CASRSRYNEQFF.

The V gene is TRBV9, the J gene TRBJ1-3, with D possibly TRBD1 on 5 matching bases. Germline V gene lookup returns CDR1 SGDLS and CDR2 YYNGEE. V lost 0 bases and J 1 base, leaving 8 bases between the germline ends. This CDR3 is 15 amino acids long. CDR3 region: CASSVGAGSGNTIYF. The CDR3 coding sequence is TGTGCCAGCAGCGTAGGAGCAGGGTCTGGAAACACCATATATTTT.

The chain carries TRBV7-6 and TRBJ2-1, with TRBD2 matching over 10 bases. V was pared by 4 bases and J by 7 bases, with 4 bases of the junction left unmatched. Per the germline V gene, CDR1 is SGHVS and CDR2 is FNYEAQ. The CDR3 is 14 amino acids. This CDR3 is CASSSAGGPNEQFF. CDR3 DNA: TGTGCCAGCAGCTCAGCGGGAGGGCCTAATGAGCAGTTCTTC.

The chain joins TRBV6-5 to TRBJ2-7; D is uncertain. The germline CDR1 and CDR2 sequences are MNHEY and SVGAGI. CDR3 size: 12 residues. The V and J ends lost 4 bases and 5 bases respectively, with 9 bases between them. CDR3 in DNA: TGTGCCAGCAGTTTAATAGTAGACGAGCAGTACTTC. This encodes CASSLIVDEQYF.

V and J are TRBV9 and TRBJ2-1; 9 bases are a match to TRBD2. The CDR3 spans 15 residues. The germline gives CDR1 SGDLS, CDR2 YYNGEE. V was pared by 2 bases and J by 0 bases, with 0 bases of the junction left unmatched. The CDR3 DNA reads as TGTGCCAGCAGCGTTAGCGGGAGCTCCTACAATGAGCAGTTCTTC. Translating it yields CASSVSGSSYNEQFF.

J is TRBJ1-2 and V is TRBV10-2; D perhaps matches TRBD1 (6 bases). Trimming took 11 bases from V and 8 from J, leaving 18 bases between them. CDR1 WSHSY and CDR2 SAAADI come from the germline V gene. The CDR3 loop spans 12 amino acids. The CDR3 loop reads CAVGQWSNGYTF. The CDR3 nucleotides read TGCGCCGTCGGACAGTGGAGTAACGGCTACACCTTC.

This chain joins TRBV9 and TRBJ2-1; perhaps TRBD2 as D (6 bases). From germline, CDR1 is SGDLS and CDR2 YYNGEE. The CDR3 totals 15 residues. V dropped 0 bases and J dropped 10 bases, with 17 bases sitting between them. This chain's CDR3 is CASSVDPGGMREQFF. CDR3 DNA: TGTGCCAGCAGCGTAGACCCCGGGGGAATGAGGGAGCAGTTCTTC.

V gene TRBV6-6 combines with J gene TRBJ1-1, with a weak D call TRBD1 (5 bases). Trimming removed 4 bases at V and 2 bases at J, with 8 bases between. The CDR3 consists of 13 residues. Germline CDR1 MNHNY, CDR2 SVGAGI (reference sequence). CDR3 sequence (DNA): TGTGCCAGCAGTTCAGGGACCAACACTGAAGCTTTCTTT. As protein: CASSSGTNTEAFF.